These 8 T cell receptor beta chains originate from one sample sequenced in a study of response to subunit inactivated influenza vaccine. MiXCR, run by TCRdb on the RT-PCR reads, gives a single entry per CDR3 protein. In the table there are 500,000 to 600,000 distinct CDR3 sequences, about 15% of which are singletons. The sequences come from CD4+ T cells sorted from PBMCs, collected roughly 24 months after vaccination. The receptors come from a man in his fifties or sixties who received an inactivated influenza vaccine.

This clonotype was found a few times. V usage is TRBV3-1 and J usage is TRBJ2-5; D is tentatively TRBD1 or TRBD2 (6 bases each). The length of the CDR3 is 15 residues. Looked up from germline, CDR1 is LGHDT and CDR2 is YNNKEL (reference sequence). The germline V and J ends were trimmed by 3 bases and 1 base, with 12 bases remaining between them. This chain's CDR3 is CASSQRWGAQETQYF. DNA for the CDR3: TGTGCCAGCAGCCAGCGTTGGGGGGCCCAAGAGACCCAGTACTTC.

The sample holds a few counts of this clonotype. The chain is built from TRBV2 and TRBJ1-1; D unclear. This CDR3 is 13 amino acids long. Trimming took 6 bases from V and 5 from J, leaving 13 bases between them. The germline CDR1 and CDR2 sequences are SNHLY and FYNNEI. In DNA, the CDR3 is TGTGCCAGCAGGCATAGTCCTTCAACTGAAGCTTTCTTT. Residues: CASRHSPSTEAFF.

The chain combines TRBV24-1 with TRBJ2-1; D is possibly TRBD1 or TRBD2 (5 bases each). The ends were cut back, 9 bases at V and 0 bases at J, with 8 bases in the middle. The length of the CDR3 is 13 residues. Germline CDR1 is KGHDR and CDR2 is SFDVKD. The CDR3 loop reads CATGTTSYNEQFF. DNA for the CDR3: TGTGCCACCGGGACCACCTCCTACAATGAGCAGTTCTTC.

A few counts support this clonotype. The chain combines TRBV20-1 with TRBJ1-2; D is uncertain. The CDR3 covers 12 residues. The ends were cut back, 5 bases at V and 2 bases at J, with 9 bases in the middle. Germline lookup yields CDR1 DFQATT and CDR2 SNEGSKA (reference sequence). CDR3 in DNA: TGCAGTGCTGCTCTGGGAAACTATGGCTACACCTTC. It is translated as CSAALGNYGYTF.

This clonotype was found many times. V gene TRBV20-1 combines with J gene TRBJ2-6; D is undetermined. V lost 4 bases and J 0 bases, leaving 22 bases between the germline ends. This CDR3 is 19 amino acids long. Germline V CDR1 and CDR2: DFQATT, SNEGSKA (reference sequence). CDR3 coding DNA: TGCAGTGCTAAATCGTACGGAGTCAGGAGTTACTCTGGGGCCAACGTCCTGACTTTC. This sequence encodes CSAKSYGVRSYSGANVLTF.

This clonotype has a handful of counts. This sequence joins TRBV12-5 and TRBJ2-1; TRBD2 agrees at 7 bases. Germline-derived CDR1 and CDR2 are LGHNT and FRNRAP. V lost 6 bases, J lost 8 bases, and 4 bases stayed unmatched. This CDR3 contains 12 residues. The DNA for the CDR3 is TGTGCTAGTGGGGGCCTAGCGGATGAGCAGTTCTTC. Its translation: CASGGLADEQFF.

In its sample, this clonotype was seen a few times. The rearrangement links TRBV25-1 to TRBJ1-2; D gene ambiguous. CDR3 length: 13 residues. The germline V gene encodes CDR1 MGHDK and CDR2 SYGVNS. V lost 5 bases and J 6 bases, leaving 13 bases between the germline ends. The CDR3 nucleotides are TGTGCCAGCAGTTTTGGACGGTGGGATGGCTACACCTTC. It specifies CASSFGRWDGYTF.

This clonotype was counted between two and nine times. The gene calls are TRBV7-2 and TRBJ2-7; no reliable D call. This CDR3 region has 13 residues. V was shortened by 0 bases and J by 4 bases, with 7 bases between the two germline ends. Per the germline V gene, CDR1 is SGHTA and CDR2 is FQGNSA. The CDR3 DNA reads TGTGCCAGCAGCTTAGCGTCACGTTACGAGCAGTACTTC. Protein product: CASSLASRYEQYF.